This T cell receptor (beta chain) comes out of a study of blood T cell repertoires in COVID-19 (dated by TCRdb to 2018 to 2020). Background on the whole study: Samples from collaborators originated in the United States, Italy and Spain and spanned both the acute and convalescent phases of COVID-19. The prospective study material was composed of cDNA or gDNA derived from T cells, B-cell-depleted T cells, or PBMCs. Subjects who had been exposed to COVID-19, were actively infected with it, or had recovered from it provided the deeply sampled blood TCRbeta repertoires that made up the dataset. A freely available public database, intended as a resource for researchers studying the immune response to SARS-CoV-2, is where the repertoires were released. Samples came from the ongoing ImmuneRACE study (first 160 participants) plus 1,254 subjects from 6 global collaborators. Nearly every sample came with metadata listing a de-identified subject ID, COVID-19 status, age in years and sex. Where available, HLA class I and class II types were obtained from metadata supplied by the sample provider rather than from assay-based typing. Paper-wide results and their limitations: The quantity of clinical and demographic metadata differed by source and by participant and was supplied without curation.

TCRbeta CDR3 regions were amplified from genomic DNA by means of the immunoSEQ Assay, a bias-controlled multiplex PCR. The published analysis was carried out like this. Nucleated cell counts per sample were estimated from amplification of reference gene primers within the assay. To quantify the absolute abundance of each unique TCRbeta CDR3 rearrangement, sequence reads were collapsed and filtered. For each sample, productive Simpson clonality was calculated by taking the square root of Simpson's diversity index across productive rearrangements. TCRdb took over this immuneACCESS table, retaining in-frame rearrangements with V and J assigned. Such tables are incomplete; in checked studies, under half of the missing clones stem from an unresolved V gene, and the remainder is unexplained. V and J calls and clone size are as listed in that table; D and trimming were resolved from the DNA. This sample gives about 120,000 clones in total; 82% of them show up just once. The ten largest account for about 4.2% of the sample.

From the cysteine up to the phenylalanine, the CDR3 has a length of 14 residues. Only CDR3 DNA is held: 42 bases, read in frame from base 1. Taken from the germline V gene, the CDR1 and CDR2 loops are SNHLY and FYNNEI. The V end loses 3 bases and the J end loses 0 bases, and a stretch of 6 bases separates them. Each collaborating institution followed its own protocols to collect whole blood in K2EDTA tubes. For TCRbeta analysis, collaborators shipped samples in one of three forms: frozen whole blood, isolated PBMCs, or DNA extracted from either of those sample types. To note about this clone: It lacks a known antigen. It has no much larger one-base neighbor in the sample; base qualities were not kept. Different DNA sequences within this sample yield the same CDR3.

The clonotype was recovered from a woman in her 70s with acute or convalescent COVID-19. The sequence joins TRBV2 to TRBJ2-1, with an unclear D gene assignment. Material for sequencing was peripheral blood. The nucleotide sequence reads TGTGCCAGCAGTGAGGCTAGCTCCTACAATGAGCAGTTCTTC. It translates as CASSEASSYNEQFF.